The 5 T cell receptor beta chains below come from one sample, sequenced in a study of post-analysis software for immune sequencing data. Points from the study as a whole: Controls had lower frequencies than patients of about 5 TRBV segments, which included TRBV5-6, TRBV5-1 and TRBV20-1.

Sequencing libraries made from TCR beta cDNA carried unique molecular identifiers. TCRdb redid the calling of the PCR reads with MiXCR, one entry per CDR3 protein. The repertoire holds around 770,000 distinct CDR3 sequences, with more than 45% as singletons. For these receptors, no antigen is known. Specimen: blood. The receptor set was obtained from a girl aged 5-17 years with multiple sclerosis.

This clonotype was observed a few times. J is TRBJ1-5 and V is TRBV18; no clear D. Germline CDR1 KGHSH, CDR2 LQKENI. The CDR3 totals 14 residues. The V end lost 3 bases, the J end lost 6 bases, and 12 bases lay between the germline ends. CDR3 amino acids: CASSPGEGGQPQHF. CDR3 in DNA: TGTGCCAGCTCACCCGGGGAGGGTGGTCAGCCCCAGCATTTT.

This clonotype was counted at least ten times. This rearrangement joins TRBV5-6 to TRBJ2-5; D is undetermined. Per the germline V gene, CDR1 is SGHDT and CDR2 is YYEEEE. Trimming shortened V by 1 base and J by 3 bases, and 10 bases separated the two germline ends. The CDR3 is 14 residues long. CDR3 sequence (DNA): TGTGCCAGCAGCTTGCGGGCGGCTAAAGAGACCCAGTACTTC. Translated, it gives CASSLRAAKETQYF.

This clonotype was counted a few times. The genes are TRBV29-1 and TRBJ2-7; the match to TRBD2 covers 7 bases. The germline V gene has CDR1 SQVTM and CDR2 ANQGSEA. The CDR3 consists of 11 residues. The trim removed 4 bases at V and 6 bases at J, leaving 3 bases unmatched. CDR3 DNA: TGCAGCGTTGTGTCGGGGGGCGAGCAGTACTTC. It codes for CSVVSGGEQYF.

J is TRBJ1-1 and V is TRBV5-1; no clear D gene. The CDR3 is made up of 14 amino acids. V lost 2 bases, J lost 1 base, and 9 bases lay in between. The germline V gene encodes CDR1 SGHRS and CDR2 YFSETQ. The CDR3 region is CASSFAVGNTEAFF. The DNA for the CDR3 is TGCGCCAGCAGCTTCGCGGTGGGGAACACTGAAGCTTTCTTT.

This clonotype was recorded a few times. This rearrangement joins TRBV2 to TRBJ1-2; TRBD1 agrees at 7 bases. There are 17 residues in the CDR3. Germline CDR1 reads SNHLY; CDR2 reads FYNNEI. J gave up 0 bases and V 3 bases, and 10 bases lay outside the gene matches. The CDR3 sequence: CASSDPVDRRANYGYTF. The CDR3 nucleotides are TGTGCCAGCAGTGACCCTGTGGACAGGAGAGCTAACTATGGCTACACCTTC.